Each of the 17 T cell receptor beta chains below was sequenced from the same sample in a study of T cells in women clearing cervical HPV infection. This table comes from immunoSEQ multiplex PCR, and its TCRdb copy is limited to in-frame clones, with some not included. This table lists about 28,000 clones. Source material: blood buffy coat. These receptors were collected from a woman aged 18 to 75 with a cervical HPV16 infection that either progressed to CIN3+ or cleared (not recorded which).

The part of the CDR3 DNA that was read is TGTGCCAGCAGCTCCTGGAGAAGAGCTAACTATGGT. This encodes CASSSWRRANYG. The complete CDR3 sequence is CASSSWRRANYGQYF. This chain uses TRBV7-9 with TRBJ2-4; D remains unclear. The read finishes 3 residues shy of the CDR3 end, and the germline J gene is used to complete it. This CDR3 spans 15 amino acids. From germline, CDR1 is SEHNR and CDR2 FQNEAQ (reference sequence).

Worth noting for this clone: The CDR3 end is not reached by the read, which stops 3 residues before it; the germline J gene fills it in. V gene TRBV29-1 combines with J gene TRBJ2-1; D gene uncertain. The ends were cut back, 6 bases at V and 5 bases at J, with 11 bases in the middle. This CDR3 has 12 amino acids. Germline V lookup: CDR1 SQVTM, CDR2 ANQGSEA. Here the CDR3 reads CSVGPRNNEQFF. The DNA read from the CDR3 is TGCAGCGTGGGCCCACGGAACAATGAG.

On this clone itself: The CDR3 end falls 3 residues outside the read, so it is completed with the germline J gene. V and J are TRBV7-9 and TRBJ2-1; D is possibly TRBD2 (6 bases). The CDR3 covers 15 residues. From germline, CDR1 is SEHNR and CDR2 FQNEAQ (reference sequence). Trimming took off 3 bases at V and 5 bases at J, with 14 bases between the two ends. CDR3 sequence: CASSFGAGMNNEQFF. The CDR3 DNA, read in part, is TGTGCCAGCAGCTTCGGGGCGGGGATGAACAATGAG.

Remarks on this clone: Coverage ceases 3 residues before the CDR3 finishes, and the germline J gene fills in the end. This rearrangement joins TRBV7-2 to TRBJ1-1; D gene unclear. The CDR3 sequence is 15 residues long. Germline-derived CDR1 and CDR2 are SGHTA and FQGNSA. CDR3 sequence reads: CASSPRELAKNIAFF. The DNA read from the CDR3 is TGTGCCAGCAGCCCTCGGGAACTAGCCAAAAACATT.

Comments on this clone: Read sequence stops 3 residues before the CDR3 end, and the germline J gene provides the missing end. This chain uses TRBV20-1 with TRBJ2-1; 10 nucleotides align to TRBD2. CDR3 length: 16 amino acids. V was pared by 2 bases and J by 1 base, with 5 bases of the junction left unmatched. Per the germline V gene, CDR1 is DFQATT and CDR2 is SNEGSKA (reference sequence). CDR3 DNA, as far as it was read: TGCAGTGCTAGATCGAGCGGGAGGGAATCCTACAATGAG. This translates into CSARSSGRESYNE. The whole CDR3 protein is CSARSSGRESYNEQFF.

To note about this clone: The sequence runs out 3 residues before the end of the CDR3; the remainder is reconstructed from the germline J gene. The gene calls are TRBV9 and TRBJ2-2, with 8 bases aligning to TRBD1. The CDR3 is 15 residues long. Germline trimming cut 4 bases from V and 6 bases from J; bases unmatched to any gene: 8. CDR1 is SGDLS, CDR2 YYNGEE, per germline. Partial CDR3 DNA: TGTGCCAGCAGCCTGGACAGGGCGCGACCCGGGGAG. Its protein product is CASSLDRARPGE. The full CDR3 reads CASSLDRARPGELFF. Full variable domain (remainder filled in from reference TRBV9 and TRBJ2-2): DSGVTQTPKHLITATGQRVTLRCSPRSGDLSVYWYQQSLDQGLQFLIQYYNGEERAKGNILERFSAQQFPDLHSELNLSSLELGDSALYFCASSLDRARPGELFFGEGSRLTVL.

As to this clone: The read finishes 3 residues shy of the CDR3 end, and the germline J gene is used to complete it. The chain carries TRBV7-2 and TRBJ2-4; D is perhaps TRBD2 (6 bases). Per germline, CDR1 SGHTA and CDR2 FQGNSA. This CDR3 has 15 amino acids. CDR3 amino acids: CASSRPDGGFYGQYF. The covered CDR3 bases are TGTGCCAGCAGCCGACCTGACGGGGGATTCTATGGT.

As for this clone: Read data end 3 residues before the CDR3 end; the end is taken from the germline J gene. V usage is TRBV6-2 or TRBV6-3 and J usage is TRBJ2-3; TRBD2 might be the D (5 bases). The CDR3 contains 17 residues. Germline CDR1 is MNHEY and CDR2 is SVGEGT. V lost 7 bases to trimming and J lost 1 base, with 21 bases between them. The CDR3 sequence is CASTNLGGGWRTDTQYF. Partial CDR3 DNA: TGTGCCAGCACCAACCTAGGAGGTGGATGGCGCACAGATACG.

Turning to this clone: The read terminates 3 residues ahead of where the CDR3 ends, so the germline J gene completes it. The J gene is TRBJ1-4, the V gene TRBV19; 9 bases are shared with TRBD1. The CDR3 extends over 15 amino acids. Germline V gene lookup returns CDR1 LNHDA and CDR2 SQIVND (reference sequence). The sequenced part of the CDR3 DNA is TGTGCCAGTAGTCCCCCGGGACAGGGTATACAGAAA. Encoded protein: CASSPPGQGIQK. The CDR3, in full, reads CASSPPGQGIQKLFF.

Notes on this clone: The read stops 3 residues short of the end of the CDR3; the missing end is completed from the germline J gene. The V gene is TRBV28, the J gene TRBJ1-1, with 7 bases lining up with TRBD1. This CDR3 has 18 residues. V gave up 3 bases and J gave up 1 base; unmatched junction bases: 14. Germline CDR1 is MDHEN and CDR2 is SYDVKM. Here the CDR3 reads CASSFRQGKGAQNTEAFF. CDR3 DNA (partial): TGTGCCAGCAGTTTTCGGCAAGGGAAGGGGGCGCAGAACACTGAA.

Comment on this clone: At one end, the junction sequence differs from germline, possibly due to a read error. The read ends 3 residues early relative to the CDR3; the germline J gene fills the gap. The chain carries TRBV6-1 and TRBJ1-5, with 12 bases that match TRBD1. Germline V gives CDR1 MNHNS, CDR2 SASEGT. The CDR3 contains 16 residues. The part of the CDR3 DNA that was read is TGTGCCAGCAATGAACCGGGACAGGGGGCCAGGCAGCCC. Its protein is CASNEPGQGARQP. The CDR3 reads in full as CASNEPGQGARQPQHF.

Details on this clone: A junction end diverges from the germline sequence, so it may reflect a read error. The read terminates 3 residues ahead of where the CDR3 ends, so the germline J gene completes it. The chain couples TRBV7-3 to TRBJ2-1; 10 nucleotides match TRBD2. CDR3 length: 15 amino acids. Germline lookup yields CDR1 SGHTA and CDR2 FQGTGA. The covered CDR3 bases are TGTGCCAGCAGCCTAACTAGCGGGGCTTACAATGAG. Amino acids: CASSLTSGAYNE. In full, the CDR3 is CASSLTSGAYNEQFF.

Worth noting for this clone: The CDR3 goes on 3 residues after the read ends, and that part is filled in from the germline J gene. The chain uses TRBV20-1 and TRBJ2-1; 15 bases map to TRBD2. CDR1 is DFQATT and CDR2 is SNEGSKA in the germline V gene (reference sequence). This CDR3 contains 15 residues. J was trimmed by 9 bases and V by 4 bases; bases with no gene match: 7. The covered CDR3 bases are TGCAGTGCTATGCCCGGACTAGCGGGGGGGGGTGAG. This translates into CSAMPGLAGGGE. The entire CDR3 sequence reads CSAMPGLAGGGEQFF.

On this clone: The read comes to an end 3 residues before the CDR3 does, leaving the germline J gene to fill in the end. The rearrangement joins TRBV5-1 to TRBJ1-1; D gene unclear. CDR1 is SGHRS, CDR2 YFSETQ, per germline. V lost 0 bases, J lost 1 base, and 10 bases lay in between. The CDR3 runs 15 residues. The part of the CDR3 DNA that was read is TGCGCCAGCAGCTTGGGTATAACTGAGAACACTGAA. Amino acids: CASSLGITENTE. The entire CDR3 protein is CASSLGITENTEAFF.

The DNA read from the CDR3 is TGTGCCAGCAGCTTAGGGGTACTAGCGGGATCCGAG. Protein sequence: CASSLGVLAGSE. The CDR3 reads in full as CASSLGVLAGSEQYF. The chain links TRBV7-2 to TRBJ2-7; 10 bases match TRBD2. The read falls 3 residues short of the CDR3 end, and the missing part is taken from the germline J gene. Trimming took 1 base from V and 6 from J; bases not matched to a gene: 6. The CDR3 sequence is 15 residues long. Germline CDR1 and CDR2: SGHTA and FQGNSA.

With regard to this clone: The read gets to within 3 residues of the CDR3 end, and the germline J gene fills in the rest. The J gene is TRBJ1-5, the V gene TRBV6-1, with 8 nucleotides matching TRBD1. CDR3 length: 17 amino acids. Germline values: CDR1 MNHNS, CDR2 SASEGT. V gave up 2 bases and J gave up 2 bases; unmatched junction bases: 8. CDR3 sequence: CASSEWQGAGGNQPQHF. CDR3 bases read: TGTGCCAGCAGTGAATGGCAGGGGGCAGGAGGCAATCAGCCC.

About this clone itself: The read finishes 3 residues shy of the CDR3 end, and the germline J gene is used to complete it. The J gene is TRBJ2-1, the V gene TRBV7-6, with TRBD2 identical over 10 bases. Germline trimming cut 5 bases from V and 0 bases from J; bases unmatched to any gene: 4. The CDR3 covers 16 residues. The germline gives CDR1 SGHVS, CDR2 FNYEAQ. Partial CDR3 DNA: TGTGCCAGCAGCCCGAGCGGGGGGGCCTCCTACAATGAG. Residues: CASSPSGGASYNE. The full CDR3 protein is CASSPSGGASYNEQFF.